The 29 T cell receptor beta chains reported below all come from one sample, sequenced in a study of control samples from healthy donors and cancer patients (TCRdb year 2020). Libraries were prepared through the immunoSEQ multiplex PCR assay. Here the immuneACCESS table is served through TCRdb, limited to in-frame sequences with V and J called. Missing clones are a known gap in these copies; in checked studies unresolved V genes cover under half, and the rest lacks a known reason. The sample table shows tens of thousands of clones, and more than 65% are seen once. In total, the top ten clones hold roughly 11% of the sample. Sequencing was carried out using PBMCs. These receptors were collected from a man aged 55-75 years with head and neck cancer.

This chain connects TRBV7-2 to TRBJ1-5, with TRBD1 identical over 11 bases. The CDR3 covers 14 residues. Trimming cost V 5 bases and J 4 bases; bases outside gene matches: 1. The germline V gene has CDR1 SGHTA and CDR2 FQGNSA. For the CDR3, the DNA is TGTGCCAGCAGCGGGGACAGGGGGAATCAGCCCCAGCATTTT. It codes for CASSGDRGNQPQHF.

The rearrangement uses TRBV5-1 and TRBJ2-5; 9 positions agree with TRBD1. Germline V CDR1 and CDR2: SGHRS, YFSETQ. CDR3 length equals 16 residues. J lost 3 bases, V lost 6 bases, and 12 bases had no gene match. CDR3 nucleotide sequence: TGCGCCAGCAATACGGGACAGGGTCGAAAAAAAGAGACCCAGTACTTC. Its protein is CASNTGQGRKKETQYF.

V and J are TRBV6-5 and TRBJ1-6; TRBD1 matches 8 bases. The germline CDR1 and CDR2 sequences are MNHEY and SVGAGI. This CDR3 is 13 amino acids long. Losses at the gene ends were 5 bases for V and 15 bases for J; bases not matched to a gene: 9. CDR3 DNA: TGTGCCAGCAGTCAATTTGGGACAGGTGGCCTCCACTTT. It is translated as CASSQFGTGGLHF.

This chain connects TRBV19 to TRBJ2-1; D remains unclear. Germline-derived CDR1 and CDR2 are LNHDA and SQIVND (reference sequence). This CDR3 contains 12 residues. V lost 7 bases, J lost 3 bases, and 7 bases lay in between. The DNA for the CDR3 is TGTGCCAGTACCTCCCTCTACAATGAGCAGTTCTTC. Encoded protein: CASTSLYNEQFF.

The chain has TRBV18 and TRBJ1-2; 12 bases are a match to TRBD1. This CDR3 region has 14 residues. V lost 5 bases to trimming and J lost 8 bases; unmatched junction nucleotides: 6. Per the germline V gene, CDR1 is KGHSH and CDR2 is LQKENI. The CDR3 DNA reads as TGTGCCAGCTCAGCAACCGGGACAGGGGGCGGCTACACCTTC. It yields the protein CASSATGTGGGYTF.

This clone was observed a few times. This chain connects TRBV20-1 to TRBJ2-7; TRBD2 matches at 7 bases. V was pared by 5 bases and J by 7 bases, with 2 bases of the junction left unmatched. CDR1 is DFQATT and CDR2 is SNEGSKA in the germline V gene (reference sequence). The CDR3 runs to 10 residues. Written as DNA, the CDR3 is TGCAGTGCTTGGACTAGAGAGCAGTACTTC. Amino acid sequence: CSAWTREQYF.

The chain is built from TRBV28 and TRBJ1-5; D uncertain. The CDR3 extends over 14 amino acids. Germline-derived CDR1 and CDR2 are MDHEN and SYDVKM. Trimming pared 8 bases from V and 2 bases from J, leaving 13 bases between. CDR3 coding DNA: TGTGCCAGCGGTCTATTGAGTGGCAATCAGCCCCAGCATTTT. Protein: CASGLLSGNQPQHF.

The chain has TRBV3-1 (or the pseudogene TRBV3-2) and TRBJ2-2; D is possibly TRBD1 (5 bases). V gave up 1 base and J gave up 5 bases, with 5 bases separating them. Germline V gene sequence: CDR1 LGHDT, CDR2 YNNKEL (reference sequence). The CDR3 totals 13 residues. The CDR3 here is CASSQGTTGELFF. CDR3 coding DNA: TGTGCCAGCAGCCAAGGGACAACCGGGGAGCTGTTTTTT.

The rearrangement uses TRBV5-6 and TRBJ1-2, with TRBD1 as a possible D gene (6 bases). The CDR3 is 19 residues long. The germline V and J ends were trimmed by 3 bases and 0 bases, with 24 bases remaining between them. Germline CDR1 is SGHDT and CDR2 is YYEEEE. The CDR3 loop reads CASSSLDSYSSVANYGYTF. CDR3 in DNA: TGTGCCAGCAGCTCCCTGGACAGCTATTCGTCGGTAGCTAACTATGGCTACACCTTC.

The V call is TRBV5-1, the J call TRBJ2-7; D remains ambiguous. Germline CDR1 reads SGHRS; CDR2 reads YFSETQ. V lost 0 bases to trimming and J lost 4 bases, with 5 bases between them. CDR3 length equals 12 residues. The CDR3 DNA reads TGCGCCAGCAGCTTGGGTATATACGAGCAGTACTTC. Protein product: CASSLGIYEQYF.

The gene calls are TRBV5-1 and TRBJ1-3, with D unresolved. The CDR3 is 14 amino acids. In germline, CDR1 is SGHRS, CDR2 YFSETQ. Between the trimmed V and J ends, which lost 4 bases and 0 bases, there was a span of 8 bases. In DNA form, the CDR3 reads TGCGCCAGCAGCCCATCAGACTCTGGAAACACCATATATTTT. Its protein product is CASSPSDSGNTIYF.

The V call is TRBV9, the J call TRBJ2-1; TRBD2 agrees at 14 bases. The V gene end was trimmed by 3 bases and the J gene end by 7 bases; junction bases not matched to a gene: 15. The CDR3 length is 19 residues. The V gene's germline CDR1 is SGDLS and CDR2 YYNGEE. As DNA, the CDR3 is TGTGCCAGCAGCGAGGGTGCCGGGACTAGCGGGAGAGTGGGAAATGAGCAGTTCTTC. Its translation is CASSEGAGTSGRVGNEQFF.

This chain connects TRBV28 to TRBJ1-2, with D maybe TRBD1 (5 bases). Germline values: CDR1 MDHEN, CDR2 SYDVKM. The CDR3 totals 14 residues. V dropped 4 bases and J dropped 1 base, with 10 bases sitting between them. The CDR3 nucleotides are TGTGCCAGCAGTTCCGCCCAGGGTAACTATGGCTACACCTTC. Translated: CASSSAQGNYGYTF.

The CDR3 nucleotides read TGTGCCAGTAGTATAAATTCGGGACAGAGCAATCAGCCCCAGCATTTT. As protein: CASSINSGQSNQPQHF. The chain has TRBV19 and TRBJ1-5, with 7 bases matching TRBD1. In germline, CDR1 is LNHDA, CDR2 SQIVND (reference sequence). CDR3 length: 16 amino acids. Unmatched junction bases numbered 5, after V lost 2 bases and J lost 1 base.

This clone was counted a few times. The V call is TRBV28, the J call TRBJ1-1; D may be TRBD1 (5 bases). From germline, CDR1 is MDHEN and CDR2 SYDVKM. V lost 6 bases and J lost 6, with 11 bases in between. The CDR3 consists of 12 residues. The CDR3 DNA reads as TGTGCCAGCAGGGGGGAACGCTCTGAAGCTTTCTTT. The encoded protein is CASRGERSEAFF.

CDR3 bases: TGTGCCAGCAAAGAGCGGATTGGTAGGTACGAGCAGTACTTC. It specifies CASKERIGRYEQYF. The chain joins TRBV19 to TRBJ2-7; tentative D call: TRBD2 (5 bases). This CDR3 region has 14 residues. CDR1 and CDR2 (germline): LNHDA, SQIVND (reference sequence). V was pared by 9 bases and J by 4 bases, with 19 bases between.

The V gene is TRBV10-3, the J gene TRBJ1-3; the D gene is possibly TRBD1 (5 bases). Per the germline V gene, CDR1 is ENHRY and CDR2 is SYGVKD. V lost 8 bases, J lost 0 bases, and 14 bases lay in between. The CDR3 runs 15 residues. CDR3 amino acids: CAISGGPISGNTIYF. CDR3 DNA: TGTGCCATCTCGGGGGGACCGATCTCTGGAAACACCATATATTTT.

This clone was seen just once. The rearrangement links TRBV5-4 to TRBJ1-1; 12 bases are a match to TRBD1. The CDR3 has 15 residues. V dropped 4 bases and J dropped 3; count of bases not matched to a gene: 4. The germline gives CDR1 SGHNT, CDR2 YYREEE (reference sequence). The CDR3 is CASSRDRGQDTEAFF. The CDR3 coding sequence is TGTGCCAGCAGCCGGGACAGGGGGCAAGACACTGAAGCTTTCTTT. Full variable domain (rest looked up from reference TRBV5-4 and TRBJ1-1): ETGVTQSPTHLIKTRGQQVTLRCSSQSGHNTVSWYQQALGQGPQFIFQYYREEENGRGNFPPRFSGLQFPNYSSELNVNALELDDSALYLCASSRDRGQDTEAFFGQGTRLTVV.

The CDR3 reads CASAIGQGAHEQYF. In DNA, the CDR3 is TGTGCCAGCGCCATCGGACAGGGCGCCCACGAGCAGTACTTC. J is TRBJ2-7 and V is TRBV28; 8 bases line up with TRBD1. This CDR3 spans 14 amino acids. The V gene end was trimmed by 8 bases and the J gene end by 5 bases; junction bases not matched to a gene: 11. The V gene's germline CDR1 is MDHEN and CDR2 SYDVKM.

V gene TRBV27 combines with J gene TRBJ2-2; 7 nucleotides agree with TRBD1. V trimming: 2 bases; J trimming: 3 bases; junction bases outside the gene matches: 3. Per the germline V gene, CDR1 is MNHEY and CDR2 is SMNVEV (reference sequence). CDR3 length: 15 residues. In DNA form, the CDR3 reads TGTGCCAGCAGTTTACGGGGACAGCACACCGGGGAGCTGTTTTTT. It specifies CASSLRGQHTGELFF.

This clone was counted between two and nine times. V is TRBV21-1 and J is TRBJ2-7; TRBD2 is the table's D call, not checked against the DNA. TRBV21-1 is a documented pseudogene. The CDR3 has 12 residues. The CDR3 DNA reads as TGTGCCAGCAGCAAAGAGCGGTTTGAGCAGTACTTC. Residues: CASSKERFEQYF.

This clone ranks as large. The J gene is TRBJ1-5, the V gene TRBV6-5; D is undetermined. V gave up 0 bases and J gave up 7 bases, with 7 bases separating them. Germline CDR1 MNHEY, CDR2 SVGAGI. The CDR3 has 13 amino acids. CDR3 nucleotides: TGTGCCAGCAGTTACTCGAGGAGGCAGCCCCAGCATTTT. This gives the protein CASSYSRRQPQHF.

This clone showed up just a few times. The V and J genes are TRBV14 and TRBJ1-2; D is possibly TRBD1 (5 bases). This CDR3 contains 13 residues. V lost 5 bases to trimming and J lost 7 bases, with 14 bases between them. CDR1 is SGHDN and CDR2 is FVKESK in the germline V gene. CDR3 residues: CASSFLARGGYTF. The CDR3 region has the DNA TGTGCCAGCAGCTTTTTGGCAAGGGGTGGCTACACCTTC. Full variable domain (remainder filled in from reference TRBV14 and TRBJ1-2): EAGVTQFPSHSVIEKGQTVTLRCDPISGHDNLYWYRRVMGKEIKFLLHFVKESKQDESGMPNNRFLAERTGGTYSTLKVQPAELEDSGVYFCASSFLARGGYTFGSGTRLTVV.

This clone appeared once. V is TRBV12-3 or TRBV12-4 and J is TRBJ2-3; TRBD2 matches at 7 bases. V was pared by 5 bases and J by 2 bases, with 1 base of the junction left unmatched. The length of the CDR3 is 13 residues. Here the CDR3 reads CASSSGTTDTQYF. Here the CDR3 DNA reads TGTGCCAGCAGTAGCGGGACCACAGATACGCAGTATTTT.

The chain couples TRBV10-2 to TRBJ1-2; D gene unclear. V lost 5 bases and J 8 bases, leaving 21 bases between the germline ends. Germline V gene lookup returns CDR1 WSHSY and CDR2 SAAADI. The CDR3 runs to 15 residues. CDR3 amino acids: CASSPTLGFGRGYTF. For the CDR3, the DNA is TGCGCCAGCAGTCCTACTCTCGGGTTTGGGAGGGGCTACACCTTC.

The table lists this clone with a count of one. The chain carries TRBV7-2 and TRBJ1-3; no definite D call. Trimming stripped 1 base from V and 0 bases from J, with 4 bases between. Germline loops: CDR1 SGHTA, CDR2 FQGNSA. CDR3 length: 14 residues. CDR3 sequence: CASSLGYSGNTIYF. As DNA, the CDR3 is TGTGCCAGCAGCTTAGGTTACTCTGGAAACACCATATATTTT.

The chain joins TRBV28 to TRBJ2-1; D possibly matches TRBD1 or TRBD2 (5 bases each). The CDR3 runs 16 residues. Between the trimmed V and J ends, which lost 4 bases and 3 bases, there was a span of 16 bases. Per the germline V gene, CDR1 is MDHEN and CDR2 is SYDVKM. The CDR3 is CASSSTIATVYNEQFF. In DNA, the CDR3 is TGTGCCAGCAGTTCTACTATAGCGACAGTCTACAATGAGCAGTTCTTC. Using reference TRBV28 and TRBJ2-1 for the parts outside the CDR3, the full variable domain is DVKVTQSSRYLVKRTGEKVFLECVQDMDHENMFWYRQDPGLGLRLIYFSYDVKMKEKGDIPEGYSVSREKKERFSLILESASTNQTSMYLCASSSTIATVYNEQFFGPGTRLTVL.

V and J are TRBV2 and TRBJ2-1, with 10 nucleotides matching TRBD2. Germline CDR1 and CDR2: SNHLY and FYNNEI. J gave up 7 bases and V 2 bases, and 11 bases lay outside the gene matches. This CDR3 comprises 17 residues. The CDR3 sequence is CASSERGPSGSLNEQFF. In DNA, the CDR3 is TGTGCCAGCAGTGAAAGAGGTCCTAGCGGGAGTCTTAATGAGCAGTTCTTC. Together with reference TRBV2 and TRBJ2-1, the CDR3 gives the full variable domain: EPEVTQTPSHQVTQMGQEVILRCVPISNHLYFYWYRQILGQKVEFLVSFYNNEISEKSEIFDDQFSVERPDGSNFTLKIRSTKLEDSAMYFCASSERGPSGSLNEQFFGPGTRLTVL.

The chain uses TRBV20-1 and TRBJ2-5; the D is unclear. The CDR3 has 11 amino acids. Germline V CDR1 and CDR2: DFQATT, SNEGSKA (reference sequence). V lost 1 base and J lost 5, with 5 bases in between. The CDR3 protein is CSARARETQYF. The CDR3 DNA is TGCAGTGCTAGAGCTAGGGAGACCCAGTACTTC.